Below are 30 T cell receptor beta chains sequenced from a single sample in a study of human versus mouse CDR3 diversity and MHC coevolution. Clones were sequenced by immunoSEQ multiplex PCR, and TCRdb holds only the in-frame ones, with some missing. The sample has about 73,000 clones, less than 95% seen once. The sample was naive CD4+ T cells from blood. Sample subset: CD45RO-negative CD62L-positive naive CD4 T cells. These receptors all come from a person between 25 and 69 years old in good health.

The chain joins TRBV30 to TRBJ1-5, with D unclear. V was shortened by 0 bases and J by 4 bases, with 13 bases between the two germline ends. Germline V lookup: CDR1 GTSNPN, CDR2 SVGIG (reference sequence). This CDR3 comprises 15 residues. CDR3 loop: CAWSVAGRTNQPQHF. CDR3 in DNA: TGTGCCTGGAGTGTCGCGGGTCGAACAAATCAGCCCCAGCATTTT.

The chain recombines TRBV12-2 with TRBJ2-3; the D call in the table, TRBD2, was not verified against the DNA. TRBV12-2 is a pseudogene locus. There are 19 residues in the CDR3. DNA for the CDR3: TGTGCAAGTCGCTTGGGGGACGACGGGACTAGCGGGACCTCGGATACGCAGTATTTT. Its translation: CASRLGDDGTSGTSDTQYF.

The CDR3: CAWRQQMNTEAFF. In nucleotides, the CDR3 is TGTGCCTGGAGACAACAGATGAACACTGAAGCTTTCTTT. V and J are TRBV30 and TRBJ1-1, with D unresolved. Germline CDR1 reads GTSNPN; CDR2 reads SVGIG (reference sequence). CDR3 length: 13 residues. The V end lost 3 bases, the J end lost 0 bases, and 8 bases lay between the germline ends.

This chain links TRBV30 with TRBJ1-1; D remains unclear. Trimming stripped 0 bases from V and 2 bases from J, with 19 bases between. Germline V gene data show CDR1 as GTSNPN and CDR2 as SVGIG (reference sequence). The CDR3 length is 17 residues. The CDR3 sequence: CAWSVYLRVGGNTEAFF. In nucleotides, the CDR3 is TGTGCCTGGAGTGTTTATCTTAGGGTCGGAGGCAACACTGAAGCTTTCTTT. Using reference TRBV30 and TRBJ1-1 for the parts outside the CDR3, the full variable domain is SQTIHQWPATLVQPVGSPLSLECTVEGTSNPNLYWYRQAAGRGLQLLFYSVGIGQISSEVPQNLSASRPQDRQFILSSKKLLLSDSGFYLCAWSVYLRVGGNTEAFFGQGTRLTVV.

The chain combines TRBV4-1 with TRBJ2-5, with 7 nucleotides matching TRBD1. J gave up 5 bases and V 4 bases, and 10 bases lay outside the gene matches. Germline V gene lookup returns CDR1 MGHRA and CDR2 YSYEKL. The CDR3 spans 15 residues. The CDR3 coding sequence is TGCGCCAGCAGCCGCCCGGGACAGAATGGGGAGACCCAGTACTTC. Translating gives CASSRPGQNGETQYF.

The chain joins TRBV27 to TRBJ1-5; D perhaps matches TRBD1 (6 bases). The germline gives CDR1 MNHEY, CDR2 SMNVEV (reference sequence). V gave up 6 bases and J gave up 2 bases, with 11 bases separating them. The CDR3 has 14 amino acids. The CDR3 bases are TGTGCCAGCAGAACGGGACAAGGCAATCAGCCCCAGCATTTT. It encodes CASRTGQGNQPQHF.

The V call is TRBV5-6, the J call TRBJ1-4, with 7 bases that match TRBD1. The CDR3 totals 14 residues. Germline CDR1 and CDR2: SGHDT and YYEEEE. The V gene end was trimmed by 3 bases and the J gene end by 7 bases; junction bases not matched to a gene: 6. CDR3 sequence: CASSSDRDGEKLFF. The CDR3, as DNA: TGTGCCAGCAGCTCTGACAGGGACGGTGAAAAACTGTTTTTT.

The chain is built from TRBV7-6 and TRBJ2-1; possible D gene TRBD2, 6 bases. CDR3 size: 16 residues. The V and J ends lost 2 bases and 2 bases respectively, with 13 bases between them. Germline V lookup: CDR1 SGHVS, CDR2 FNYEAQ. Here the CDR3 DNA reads TGTGCCAGCAGCTTAATGGGGGGTCCCACCTACAATGAGCAGTTCTTC. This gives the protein CASSLMGGPTYNEQFF.

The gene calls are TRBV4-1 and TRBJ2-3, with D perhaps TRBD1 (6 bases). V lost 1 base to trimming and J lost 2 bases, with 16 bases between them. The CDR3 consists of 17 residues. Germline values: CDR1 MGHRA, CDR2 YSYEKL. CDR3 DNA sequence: TGCGCCAGCAGCCAAGTGGGGGCGGGCTATCTCACAGATACGCAGTATTTT. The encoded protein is CASSQVGAGYLTDTQYF.

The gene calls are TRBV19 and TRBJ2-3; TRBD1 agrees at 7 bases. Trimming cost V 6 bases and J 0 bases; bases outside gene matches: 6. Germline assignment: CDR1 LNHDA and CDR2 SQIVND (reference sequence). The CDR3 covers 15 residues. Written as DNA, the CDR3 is TGTGCCAGTAGAGAAGACAGGGACAGCACAGATACGCAGTATTTT. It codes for CASREDRDSTDTQYF. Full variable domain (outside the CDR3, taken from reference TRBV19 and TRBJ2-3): DGGITQSPKYLFRKEGQNVTLSCEQNLNHDAMYWYRQDPGQGLRLIYYSQIVNDFQKGDIAEGYSVSREKKESFPLTVTSAQKNPTAFYLCASREDRDSTDTQYFGPGTRLTVL.

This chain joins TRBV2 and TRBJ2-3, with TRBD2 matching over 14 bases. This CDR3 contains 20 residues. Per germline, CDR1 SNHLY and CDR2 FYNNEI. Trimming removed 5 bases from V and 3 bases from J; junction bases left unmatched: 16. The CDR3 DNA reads TGTGCCAGCAGTCGCCCGATGACTAGCGGGAGGGCCGCGCTTACAGATACGCAGTATTTT. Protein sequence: CASSRPMTSGRAALTDTQYF. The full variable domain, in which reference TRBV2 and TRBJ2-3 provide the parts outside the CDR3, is EPEVTQTPSHQVTQMGQEVILRCVPISNHLYFYWYRQILGQKVEFLVSFYNNEISEKSEIFDDQFSVERPDGSNFTLKIRSTKLEDSAMYFCASSRPMTSGRAALTDTQYFGPGTRLTVL.

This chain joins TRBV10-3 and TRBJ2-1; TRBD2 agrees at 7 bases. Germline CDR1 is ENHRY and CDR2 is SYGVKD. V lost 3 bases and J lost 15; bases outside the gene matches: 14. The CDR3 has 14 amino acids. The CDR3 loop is CAISDGGSGNNWFF. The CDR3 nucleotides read TGTGCCATCAGTGACGGCGGGAGCGGGAATAATTGGTTCTTC.

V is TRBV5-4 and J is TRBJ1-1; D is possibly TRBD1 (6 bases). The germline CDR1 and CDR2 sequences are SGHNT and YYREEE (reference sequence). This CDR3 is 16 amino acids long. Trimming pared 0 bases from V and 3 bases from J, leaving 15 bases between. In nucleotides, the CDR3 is TGTGCCAGCAGCTTGGTGTTGGGGGCACGTGACACTGAAGCTTTCTTT. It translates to CASSLVLGARDTEAFF. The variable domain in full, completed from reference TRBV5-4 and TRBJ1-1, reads ETGVTQSPTHLIKTRGQQVTLRCSSQSGHNTVSWYQQALGQGPQFIFQYYREEENGRGNFPPRFSGLQFPNYSSELNVNALELDDSALYLCASSLVLGARDTEAFFGQGTRLTVV.

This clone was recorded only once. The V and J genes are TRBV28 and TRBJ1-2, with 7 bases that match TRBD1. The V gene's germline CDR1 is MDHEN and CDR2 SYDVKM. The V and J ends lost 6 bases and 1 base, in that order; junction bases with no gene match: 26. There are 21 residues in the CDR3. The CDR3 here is CASRAPLGRGGEGVSNYGYTF. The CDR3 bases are TGTGCCAGCAGAGCACCGCTAGGGCGAGGGGGCGAGGGGGTTAGTAACTATGGCTACACCTTC.

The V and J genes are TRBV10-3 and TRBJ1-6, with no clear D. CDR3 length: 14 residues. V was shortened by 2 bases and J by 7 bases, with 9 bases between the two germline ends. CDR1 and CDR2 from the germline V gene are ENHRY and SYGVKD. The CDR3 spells CAISEVAGNSPLHF. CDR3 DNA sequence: TGTGCCATCAGTGAGGTGGCAGGAAATTCACCCCTCCACTTT.

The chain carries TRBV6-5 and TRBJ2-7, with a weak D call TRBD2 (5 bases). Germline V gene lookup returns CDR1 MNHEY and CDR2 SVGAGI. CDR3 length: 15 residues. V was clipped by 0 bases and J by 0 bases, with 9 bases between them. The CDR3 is CASSYSSGISYEQYF. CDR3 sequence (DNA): TGTGCCAGCAGTTACTCGTCCGGGATCTCCTACGAGCAGTACTTC.

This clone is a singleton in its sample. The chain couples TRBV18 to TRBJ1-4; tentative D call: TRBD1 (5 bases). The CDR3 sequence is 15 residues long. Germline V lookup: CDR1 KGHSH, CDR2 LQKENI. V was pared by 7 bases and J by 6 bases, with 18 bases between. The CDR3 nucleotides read TGTGCCAGCTTCCGGCCGGGCAGGGCCGATGAAAAACTGTTTTTT. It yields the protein CASFRPGRADEKLFF. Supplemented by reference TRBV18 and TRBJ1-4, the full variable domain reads NAGVMQNPRHLVRRRGQEARLRCSPMKGHSHVYWYRQLPEEGLKFMVYLQKENIIDESGMPKERFSAEFPKEGPSILRIQQVVRGDSAAYFCASFRPGRADEKLFFGSGTQLSVL.

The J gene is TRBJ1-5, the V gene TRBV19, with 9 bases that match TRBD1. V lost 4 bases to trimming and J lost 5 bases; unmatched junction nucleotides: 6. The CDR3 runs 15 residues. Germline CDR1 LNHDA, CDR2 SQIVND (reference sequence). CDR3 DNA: TGTGCCAGTAGTAGGGACAGGGCCGGGTATCAGCCCCAGCATTTT. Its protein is CASSRDRAGYQPQHF.

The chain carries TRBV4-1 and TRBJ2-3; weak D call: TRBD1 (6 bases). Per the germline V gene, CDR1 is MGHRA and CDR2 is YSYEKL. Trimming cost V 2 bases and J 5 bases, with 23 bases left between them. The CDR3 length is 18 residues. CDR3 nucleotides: TGCGCCAGCAGCCAAATCACCCGGGACACCCCTTTCGGAGATACGCAGTATTTT. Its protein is CASSQITRDTPFGDTQYF.

CDR3 sequence: CASSLIQGAYEQYF. CDR3 bases: TGTGCCAGCAGCTTAATACAGGGAGCCTACGAGCAGTACTTC. The chain employs TRBV7-9 and TRBJ2-7; D is possibly TRBD1 (6 bases). The CDR3 has 14 residues. Deletions cut 2 bases from V and 2 bases from J, with 10 bases between. Germline values: CDR1 SEHNR, CDR2 FQNEAQ (reference sequence).

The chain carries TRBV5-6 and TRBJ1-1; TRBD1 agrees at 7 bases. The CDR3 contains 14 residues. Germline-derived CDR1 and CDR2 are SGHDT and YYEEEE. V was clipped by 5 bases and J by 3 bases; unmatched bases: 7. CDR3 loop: CASRTQGSDTEAFF. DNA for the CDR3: TGTGCCAGCAGGACACAGGGGTCGGACACTGAAGCTTTCTTT.

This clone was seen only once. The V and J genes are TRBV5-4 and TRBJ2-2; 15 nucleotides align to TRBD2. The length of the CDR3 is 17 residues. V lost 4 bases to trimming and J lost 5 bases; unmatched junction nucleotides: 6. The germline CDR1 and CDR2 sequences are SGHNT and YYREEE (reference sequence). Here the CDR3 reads CASSVGLAGGVTGELFF. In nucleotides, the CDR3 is TGTGCCAGCAGCGTGGGACTAGCGGGAGGAGTGACCGGGGAGCTGTTTTTT.

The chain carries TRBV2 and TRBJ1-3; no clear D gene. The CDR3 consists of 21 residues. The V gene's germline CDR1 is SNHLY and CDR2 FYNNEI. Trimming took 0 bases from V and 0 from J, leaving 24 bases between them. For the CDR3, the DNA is TGTGCCAGCAGTGAAGCGTTCTTTGGGCAGAAATCCCCCTACTCTGGAAACACCATATATTTT. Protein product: CASSEAFFGQKSPYSGNTIYF.

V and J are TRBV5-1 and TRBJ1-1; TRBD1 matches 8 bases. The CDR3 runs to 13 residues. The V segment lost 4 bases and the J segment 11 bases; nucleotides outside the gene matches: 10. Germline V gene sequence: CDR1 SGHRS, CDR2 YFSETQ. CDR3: CASSLDRGEDAFF. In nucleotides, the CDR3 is TGCGCCAGCAGCCTAGACAGGGGTGAGGATGCTTTCTTT.

CDR3 DNA: TGTGCCAGCTCACTAACAGGGGGCGCCGGGGATGAGCAGTTCTTC. This translates into CASSLTGGAGDEQFF. V gene TRBV18 combines with J gene TRBJ2-1; 9 nucleotides line up with TRBD1. Germline V CDR1 and CDR2: KGHSH, LQKENI. This CDR3 region has 15 residues. J gave up 8 bases and V 4 bases, and 9 bases lay outside the gene matches. The variable domain in full, with the rest retrieved from reference TRBV18 and TRBJ2-1, is NAGVMQNPRHLVRRRGQEARLRCSPMKGHSHVYWYRQLPEEGLKFMVYLQKENIIDESGMPKERFSAEFPKEGPSILRIQQVVRGDSAAYFCASSLTGGAGDEQFFGPGTRLTVL.

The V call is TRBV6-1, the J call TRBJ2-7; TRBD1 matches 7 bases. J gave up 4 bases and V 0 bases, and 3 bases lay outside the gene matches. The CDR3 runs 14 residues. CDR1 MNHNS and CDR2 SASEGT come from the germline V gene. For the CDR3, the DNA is TGTGCCAGCAGTGAAGCGGGACAGAGATACGAGCAGTACTTC. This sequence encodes CASSEAGQRYEQYF.

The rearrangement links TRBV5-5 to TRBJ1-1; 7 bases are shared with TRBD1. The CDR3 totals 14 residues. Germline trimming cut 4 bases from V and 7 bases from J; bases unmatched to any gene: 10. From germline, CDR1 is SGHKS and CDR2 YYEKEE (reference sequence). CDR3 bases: TGTGCCAGCAGCATCGTCCAGGGGGAGATTGAAGCTTTCTTT. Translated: CASSIVQGEIEAFF.

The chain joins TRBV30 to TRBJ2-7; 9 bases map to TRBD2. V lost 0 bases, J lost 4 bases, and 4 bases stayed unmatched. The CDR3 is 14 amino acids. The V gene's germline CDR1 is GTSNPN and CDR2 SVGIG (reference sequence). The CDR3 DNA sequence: TGTGCCTGGAGTGTACGGCTAGCGGGATACGAGCAGTACTTC. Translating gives CAWSVRLAGYEQYF.

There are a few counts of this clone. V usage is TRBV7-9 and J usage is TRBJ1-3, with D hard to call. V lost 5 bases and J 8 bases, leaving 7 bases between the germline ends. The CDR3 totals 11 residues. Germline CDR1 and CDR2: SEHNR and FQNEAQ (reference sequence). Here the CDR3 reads CASSPQDTIYF. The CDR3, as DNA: TGTGCCAGCAGCCCCCAGGACACCATATATTTT.

CDR3 residues: CATSTGRYEQYF. The CDR3 nucleotides are TGTGCCACATCGACAGGGCGCTACGAGCAGTACTTC. The chain uses TRBV10-3 and TRBJ2-5, with 7 bases lining up with TRBD1. Judging by the DNA end, TRBJ2-7 fits better; the J call may be wrong. In germline, CDR1 is ENHRY, CDR2 SYGVKD. The CDR3 is 12 amino acids.